This TCR beta chain was profiled in a study of blood T cell repertoires in COVID-19. CDR1 LNHNV and CDR2 YYDKDF come from the germline V gene (reference sequence). Trimming shortened V by 0 bases and J by 15 bases, and 18 bases separated the two germline ends. The CDR3 is 14 amino acids. The method was immunoSEQ multiplex PCR; TCRdb's version includes in-frame clones alone and lacks a portion of them. The profile covers some 70,000 clones, with 80% to 95% appearing a single time and less than 15% taken by the ten largest. The rearrangement joins TRBV15 to TRBJ2-1; D gene unclear. This TCR was recovered from a human donor with active COVID-19. The donor label of this sample is uncertain. The source material was peripheral blood. In DNA, the CDR3 is TGTGCCACCAGCAGAGATAGGAGCGCGAATAGAGGGTTCTTC. Translating gives CATSRDRSANRGFF.